This T cell receptor (beta chain) comes out of a study of shared clonotypes between healthy human individuals. The V gene's germline CDR1 is SSHAT and CDR2 FNYEAQ (reference sequence). The CDR3 spans 14 residues. Sequencing was performed with immunoSEQ multiplex PCR; in TCRdb, only in-frame clones are kept and a portion is missing. The sample yields about 580,000 clones, roughly 98% seen once. Details on this clone: One end of the junction fails to match germline, which may point to a read error.

Naive CD8 cells lacked CD45RO, underwent positive selection for CCR7 and left out terminally differentiated effector memory CD45RA+ cells. The chain recombines TRBV7-7 with TRBJ2-5; tentative D call: TRBD2 (5 bases). Material: naive CD8+ T cells sorted from blood. This sequence originates from a man younger than 45 in good health. CDR3 DNA sequence: TGTGCTAGCAGCTTAGGAGGAGAACAAGAGACCCAGTACTTC. This translates into CASSLGGEQETQYF.